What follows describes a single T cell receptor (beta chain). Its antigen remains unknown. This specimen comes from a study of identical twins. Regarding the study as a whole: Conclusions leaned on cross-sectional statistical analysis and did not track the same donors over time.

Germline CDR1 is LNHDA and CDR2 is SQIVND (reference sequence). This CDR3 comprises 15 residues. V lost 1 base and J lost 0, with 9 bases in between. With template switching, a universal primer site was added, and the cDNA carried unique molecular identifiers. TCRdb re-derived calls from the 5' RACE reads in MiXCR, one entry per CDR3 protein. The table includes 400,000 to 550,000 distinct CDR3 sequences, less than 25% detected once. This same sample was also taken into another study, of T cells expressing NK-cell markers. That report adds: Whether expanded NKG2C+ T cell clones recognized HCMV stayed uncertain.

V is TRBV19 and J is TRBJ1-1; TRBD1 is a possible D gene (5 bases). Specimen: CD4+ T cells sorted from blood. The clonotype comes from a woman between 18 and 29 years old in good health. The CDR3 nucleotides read TGTGCCAGTAGTATAGTGGGGACCTTGAACACTGAAGCTTTCTTT. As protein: CASSIVGTLNTEAFF.